A single sample gave rise to the 19 T cell receptor beta chains below, sequenced in a study of siplizumab effects on memory and regulatory T cells. Here immunoSEQ multiplex PCR was the method, and the copy in TCRdb shows in-frame clones only, minus some. This sample carries over 70,000 clones, approximately 90% of them seen once, and the ten largest clones take about 15%. What was sequenced was CD4+ T cells sorted from blood. These receptors originate from a human donor in good health.

Note on this clone: An end of the junction does not agree with germline; a read error may underlie this. V usage is TRBV4-1 and J usage is TRBJ1-4; D gene unclear. This CDR3 region has 12 residues. Germline V gives CDR1 MGHRA, CDR2 YSYEKL. The chain's CDR3 is CASSQEIGGLNF. As DNA, the CDR3 is TGCGCCAGCAGCCAAGAAATAGGAGGTCTTAATTTT.

This chain joins TRBV2 and TRBJ1-2, with 7 bases fitting TRBD1. Germline-derived CDR1 and CDR2 are SNHLY and FYNNEI. Losses at the gene ends were 3 bases for V and 3 bases for J; bases not matched to a gene: 7. The CDR3 contains 15 residues. CDR3 protein: CASSEVRGQDYGYTF. CDR3 nucleotides: TGTGCCAGCAGTGAGGTAAGGGGGCAAGACTATGGCTACACCTTC.

V usage is TRBV4-3 and J usage is TRBJ2-1; the D is unclear. The germline gives CDR1 LGHNA, CDR2 YSLEER. The CDR3 spans 15 residues. V was pared by 0 bases and J by 10 bases, with 16 bases between. This CDR3 reads CASSQDWKLPEEQFF. The CDR3 DNA reads as TGCGCCAGCAGCCAAGACTGGAAACTCCCGGAGGAGCAGTTCTTC.

The genes are TRBV29-1 and TRBJ2-1; maybe TRBD1 (6 bases). The CDR3 covers 12 residues. CDR1 and CDR2 from the germline V gene are SQVTM and ANQGSEA. V lost 7 bases to trimming and J lost 7 bases, with 14 bases between them. CDR3 DNA sequence: TGCAGCGCCGCATTGACAGGAAATGAGCAGTTCTTC. Translating it yields CSAALTGNEQFF.

The chain combines TRBV12-5 with TRBJ1-2; D call uncertain. CDR1 LGHNT and CDR2 FRNRAP come from the germline V gene. V was pared by 6 bases and J by 1 base, with 15 bases between. The CDR3 sequence is 15 residues long. The CDR3 DNA sequence: TGTGCTAGTGGCCAAAGGGATTTTGGTAACTATGGCTACACCTTC. Its protein product is CASGQRDFGNYGYTF. Using reference TRBV12-5 and TRBJ1-2 for the parts outside the CDR3, the full variable domain is DARVTQTPRHKVTEMGQEVTMRCQPILGHNTVFWYRQTMMQGLELLAYFRNRAPLDDSGMPKDRFSAEMPDATLATLKIQPSEPRDSAVYFCASGQRDFGNYGYTFGSGTRLTVV.

The V call is TRBV5-4, the J call TRBJ2-5, with D maybe TRBD1 (6 bases). CDR3 length: 15 amino acids. Trimming took 2 bases from V and 1 from J, leaving 12 bases between them. Per the germline V gene, CDR1 is SGHNT and CDR2 is YYREEE (reference sequence). This CDR3 is CASSLPYRAQETQYF. The DNA of the CDR3 is TGTGCCAGCAGCTTACCTTACAGGGCCCAAGAGACCCAGTACTTC.

This clone was counted a single time. The chain is built from TRBV18 and TRBJ2-4; 9 nucleotides match TRBD2. V gave up 1 base and J gave up 2 bases; unmatched junction bases: 9. This CDR3 has 18 residues. CDR1 is KGHSH, CDR2 LQKENI, per germline. CDR3 sequence (DNA): TGTGCCAGCTCACCACTAGCGGGAGCCCCGTTTACCAAAAACATTCAGTACTTC. Encoded protein: CASSPLAGAPFTKNIQYF. Drawing the rest from reference TRBV18 and TRBJ2-4, the complete variable domain is NAGVMQNPRHLVRRRGQEARLRCSPMKGHSHVYWYRQLPEEGLKFMVYLQKENIIDESGMPKERFSAEFPKEGPSILRIQQVVRGDSAAYFCASSPLAGAPFTKNIQYFGAGTRLSVL.

This sequence joins TRBV10-3 and TRBJ2-5; D gene ambiguous. V gave up 10 bases and J gave up 2 bases, with 20 bases separating them. The germline V gene has CDR1 ENHRY and CDR2 SYGVKD. CDR3 length: 15 amino acids. The chain's CDR3 is CATGELAGQQETQYF. Here the CDR3 DNA reads TGTGCCACTGGGGAATTGGCCGGTCAACAAGAGACCCAGTACTTC.

The J gene is TRBJ1-4, the V gene TRBV28, with unresolved D. Germline CDR1 MDHEN, CDR2 SYDVKM. The V gene lost 5 bases and the J gene lost 6 bases, with 19 bases spanning the gap. The CDR3 runs 16 residues. DNA of the CDR3: TGTGCCAGCAGTCGACAACCGGGAGCTAATCATGAAAAACTGTTTTTT. It encodes CASSRQPGANHEKLFF.

The chain combines TRBV14 with TRBJ1-2; TRBD1 might be the D (6 bases). The CDR3 is 14 amino acids. Per germline, CDR1 SGHDN and CDR2 FVKESK. The V and J ends lost 0 bases and 4 bases respectively, with 9 bases between them. The CDR3 DNA follows: TGTGCCAGCAGCCAAGAAAGGGGGATCTATGGCTACACCTTC. Protein sequence: CASSQERGIYGYTF.

CDR3 protein: CASSFGLAGTDTQYF. As DNA, the CDR3 is TGTGCCAGCAGTTTCGGACTAGCGGGCACAGATACGCAGTATTTT. V is TRBV6-5 and J is TRBJ2-3; 10 nucleotides agree with TRBD2. The CDR3 spans 15 residues. V gave up 4 bases and J gave up 1 base; unmatched junction bases: 2. The germline gives CDR1 MNHEY, CDR2 SVGAGI.

The V gene is TRBV10-1, the J gene TRBJ2-1; 7 bases are shared with TRBD2. Trimming took 0 bases from V and 9 from J; bases not matched to a gene: 8. The CDR3 is made up of 15 amino acids. The germline gives CDR1 WNHNN, CDR2 SYGVQD (reference sequence). This CDR3 is CASSESSGIRGEQFF. In DNA form, the CDR3 reads TGCGCCAGCAGTGAGTCCAGCGGGATACGGGGTGAGCAGTTCTTC.

The CDR3 nucleotides are TGTGCCAGCAGCTTGCCCGGCAATGAGCAGTTCTTC. It yields the protein CASSLPGNEQFF. J is TRBJ2-1 and V is TRBV5-4; D unclear. Looked up from germline, CDR1 is SGHNT and CDR2 is YYREEE (reference sequence). Deletions cut 1 base from V and 6 bases from J, with 5 bases between. This CDR3 spans 12 amino acids.

This chain connects TRBV11-2 to TRBJ2-3; possible D gene TRBD2, 6 bases. Per the germline V gene, CDR1 is SGHAT and CDR2 is FQNNGV. The V and J ends lost 1 base and 6 bases respectively, with 17 bases between them. The CDR3 runs to 16 residues. The DNA of the CDR3 is TGTGCCAGCAGCTTAGCGGGAGCCCACCGTGGGGATACGCAGTATTTT. Protein sequence: CASSLAGAHRGDTQYF.

The chain is built from TRBV19 and TRBJ1-1; the D gene is possibly TRBD1 (6 bases). V gave up 3 bases and J gave up 4 bases, with 12 bases separating them. The CDR3 sequence is 14 residues long. The germline V gene has CDR1 LNHDA and CDR2 SQIVND (reference sequence). The CDR3 region has the DNA TGTGCCAGTAGTATTCTGGGGGCAGGCACTGAAGCTTTCTTT. Amino acids: CASSILGAGTEAFF.

This clone occurred once. The J gene is TRBJ2-1, the V gene TRBV5-4, with 8 positions matching TRBD2. The CDR3 length is 14 residues. Germline assignment: CDR1 SGHNT and CDR2 YYREEE (reference sequence). V was pared by 5 bases and J by 3 bases, with 4 bases of the junction left unmatched. CDR3 in DNA: TGTGCCAGCAGTAGCGGGAATATCTACAATGAGCAGTTCTTC. This sequence encodes CASSSGNIYNEQFF.

The rearrangement uses TRBV11-3 and TRBJ2-1; TRBD2 aligns across 8 bases. The CDR3 extends over 16 amino acids. The ends lost 7 bases at V and 3 bases at J; junction bases unmatched: 11. The V gene's germline CDR1 is SGHNT and CDR2 YENEEA. The DNA of the CDR3 is TGTGCCAGCACACCTGGGGGACTAGAGGACTACAATGAGCAGTTCTTC. It is translated as CASTPGGLEDYNEQFF.

Concerning this clone: This CDR3 is also generated by other DNA sequences in the sample. The rearrangement links TRBV5-4 to TRBJ2-1; perhaps TRBD2 as D (5 bases). This CDR3 has 13 amino acids. V gave up 4 bases and J gave up 4 bases, with 9 bases separating them. The germline V gene has CDR1 SGHNT and CDR2 YYREEE (reference sequence). CDR3 nucleotides: TGTGCCAGCAGCCTCTGGACTTACAATGAGCAGTTCTTC. This translates into CASSLWTYNEQFF.

The chain combines TRBV6-1 with TRBJ1-1; D unresolved. The CDR3 spans 13 residues. The germline V gene encodes CDR1 MNHNS and CDR2 SASEGT. V lost 6 bases, J lost 10 bases, and 18 bases lay in between. In DNA form, the CDR3 reads TGTGCCAGCAGCCCTATACGAACGGCCGGAGCTTTCTTT. Its translation: CASSPIRTAGAFF.